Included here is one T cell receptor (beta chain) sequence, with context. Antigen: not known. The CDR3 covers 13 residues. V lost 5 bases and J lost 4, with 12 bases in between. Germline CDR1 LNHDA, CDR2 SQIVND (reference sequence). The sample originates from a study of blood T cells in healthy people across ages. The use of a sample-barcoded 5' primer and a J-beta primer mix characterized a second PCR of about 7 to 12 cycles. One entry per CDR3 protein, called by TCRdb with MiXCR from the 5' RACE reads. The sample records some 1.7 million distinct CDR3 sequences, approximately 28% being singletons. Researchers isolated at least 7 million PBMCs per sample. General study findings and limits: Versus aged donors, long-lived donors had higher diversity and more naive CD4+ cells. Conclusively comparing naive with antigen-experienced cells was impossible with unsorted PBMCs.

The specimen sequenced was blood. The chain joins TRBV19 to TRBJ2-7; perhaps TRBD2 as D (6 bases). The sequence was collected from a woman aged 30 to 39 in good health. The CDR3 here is CASSFRAGYEQYF. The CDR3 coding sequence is TGTGCCAGTAGTTTCAGGGCGGGGTACGAGCAGTACTTC.